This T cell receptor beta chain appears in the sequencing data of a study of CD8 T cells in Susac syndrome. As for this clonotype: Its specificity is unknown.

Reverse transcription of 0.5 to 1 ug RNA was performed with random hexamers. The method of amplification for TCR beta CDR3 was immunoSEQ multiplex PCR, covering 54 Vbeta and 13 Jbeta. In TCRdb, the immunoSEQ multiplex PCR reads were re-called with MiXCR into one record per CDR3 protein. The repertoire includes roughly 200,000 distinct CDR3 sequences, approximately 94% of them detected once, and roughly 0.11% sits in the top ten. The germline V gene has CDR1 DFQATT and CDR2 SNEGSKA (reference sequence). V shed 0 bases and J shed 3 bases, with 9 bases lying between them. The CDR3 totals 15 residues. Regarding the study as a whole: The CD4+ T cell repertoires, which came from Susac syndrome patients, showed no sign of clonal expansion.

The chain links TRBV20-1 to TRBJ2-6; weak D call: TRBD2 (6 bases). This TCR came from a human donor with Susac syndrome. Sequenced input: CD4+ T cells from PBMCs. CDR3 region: CSAREEGSGANVLTF. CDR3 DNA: TGCAGTGCTAGAGAGGAGGGGAGTGGGGCCAACGTCCTGACTTTC.